This T cell receptor (beta chain) stems from a study of T cells after somatic rescue of genetic block. Per the germline V gene, CDR1 is SGHNT and CDR2 is YENEEA. The CDR3 length is 11 residues. V dropped 6 bases and J dropped 5 bases, with 4 bases sitting between them. Only in-frame clones appear in the TCRdb table, and some are missing; sequencing was by immunoSEQ multiplex PCR. The table lists 80,000 to 90,000 clones, 85% to 90% of them singletons. In its sample, this clone was seen a few times. The chain couples TRBV11-3 to TRBJ2-2; D remains ambiguous. The TCR was taken from a woman younger than 30. The sample comprised peripheral blood mononuclear cells (PBMCs). The CDR3 region has the DNA TGTGCCAGCAGTTTGACCGGGGAGCTGTTTTTT. It yields the protein CASSLTGELFF.